This T cell receptor (beta chain) was identified in a study of OX40 agonist ivuxolimab in advanced cancers. Across the study: At 0.01 to 10 mg/kg, ivuxolimab was administered intravenously to patients every 2 weeks. Patients with prior anti-PD-1, anti-PD-L1 or anti-CTLA-4 therapy were eligible; 40% had some. General study points: At 0.1 to 3.0 mg/kg, CD4+ and CD8+ blood T cells expanded clonally by week 6. Certain nonresponding patients likewise had low normalized T-cell clonal expansion.

With regard to this clone: Its specificity is not known.

This CDR3 comprises 14 residues. The germline V gene encodes CDR1 GTSNPN and CDR2 SVGIG (reference sequence). Trimming stripped 0 bases from V and 4 bases from J, with 9 bases between. Profiling relied on immunoSEQ multiplex PCR, and the TCRdb table lists in-frame clones only, not all of them. The sample lists about 96,000 clones; roughly four fifths were seen once. This sequence was found in an adult with an advanced solid tumor such as melanoma, head and neck, liver or kidney cancer. Specimen: CD4+ or CD8+ T cells sorted from blood, collected in a trial of the OX40 agonist ivuxolimab. The rearrangement uses TRBV30 and TRBJ1-4; tentatively, D is TRBD1 (5 bases). CDR3 DNA: TGTGCCTGGAGTGTACGGGGGGATAATGAAAAACTGTTTTTT. Its protein is CAWSVRGDNEKLFF.